The 11 T cell receptor beta chains given below trace back to one sample, sequenced in a study of cytomegalovirus exposure and HLA in healthy donors. Clones were read by immunoSEQ multiplex PCR, and TCRdb kept only the in-frame ones, dropping some. The table records about 130,000 clones, 82% of them present only once. Input material: PBMCs. Source of these receptors: a man younger than 40 in good health and CMV-seropositive.

The chain has TRBV7-2 and TRBJ1-2; D is perhaps TRBD1 (5 bases). V was clipped by 2 bases and J by 6 bases, with 13 bases between them. CDR3 size: 14 residues. In germline, CDR1 is SGHTA, CDR2 FQGNSA. DNA of the CDR3: TGTGCCAGCAGCTTACTGGGGGGAAGGGATGGCTACACCTTC. It yields the protein CASSLLGGRDGYTF.

The chain combines TRBV5-5 with TRBJ2-7; 8 positions match TRBD1. The V gene's germline CDR1 is SGHKS and CDR2 YYEKEE (reference sequence). Trimming cost V 6 bases and J 2 bases; bases outside gene matches: 4. The CDR3 is 13 amino acids. The CDR3 sequence is CASMRTGTYEQYF. The CDR3 coding sequence is TGTGCCAGCATGCGGACAGGGACCTACGAGCAGTACTTC.

This clone has a single count. The chain recombines TRBV7-8 with TRBJ1-1, with D perhaps matching TRBD1 (5 bases). The length of the CDR3 is 14 residues. V lost 6 bases, J lost 0 bases, and 11 bases lay in between. Germline CDR1 is SGHVS and CDR2 is FQNEAQ. CDR3 bases: TGTGCCAGCAGAAGGGGCTCAATGAACACTGAAGCTTTCTTT. Its protein product is CASRRGSMNTEAFF. The full variable domain, with the rest looked up from reference TRBV7-8 and TRBJ1-1, is GAGVSQSPRYKVAKRGQDVALRCDPISGHVSLFWYQQALGQGPEFLTYFQNEAQLDKSGLPSDRFFAERPEGSVSTLKIQRTQQEDSAVYLCASRRGSMNTEAFFGQGTRLTVV.

The CDR3 coding sequence is TGCGCCAGCAGCCAAGATCCCCAGGGTGCCACTGAAGCTTTCTTT. Protein product: CASSQDPQGATEAFF. The rearrangement uses TRBV4-1 and TRBJ1-1, with D perhaps TRBD1 (5 bases). The ends were cut back, 0 bases at V and 4 bases at J, with 12 bases in the middle. The germline gives CDR1 MGHRA, CDR2 YSYEKL. The CDR3 consists of 15 residues.

The CDR3 sequence is CASSGPRGSGRVCSYEQYF. CDR3 DNA: TGTGCCAGCAGCGGACCCCGGGGTAGCGGGAGGGTTTGCTCCTACGAGCAGTACTTC. The chain joins TRBV21-1 to TRBJ2-7; the table's D call TRBD2 went unverified against the DNA. TRBV21-1 is flagged as a pseudogene. CDR3 length equals 19 residues.

The chain employs TRBV7-9 and TRBJ1-2; TRBD1 matches 7 bases. This CDR3 spans 14 amino acids. Germline-derived CDR1 and CDR2 are SEHNR and FQNEAQ (reference sequence). Unmatched junction bases numbered 8, after V lost 3 bases and J lost 7 bases. In DNA form, the CDR3 reads TGTGCCAGCAGCTTTAGAGGGGGCCCAGGTGGCTACACCTTC. Translation gives CASSFRGGPGGYTF.

The chain has TRBV6-1 and TRBJ1-1; D is undetermined. Looked up from germline, CDR1 is MNHNS and CDR2 is SASEGT. V was pared by 4 bases and J by 8 bases, with 20 bases between. The length of the CDR3 is 15 residues. The CDR3 nucleotides are TGTGCCAGCAGTGCCCATAGCACACCTAGTTTCGAAGCTTTCTTT. Protein sequence: CASSAHSTPSFEAFF.

The chain combines TRBV4-1 with TRBJ2-3; 14 positions match TRBD2. V lost 5 bases, J lost 6 bases, and 4 bases stayed unmatched. Germline-derived CDR1 and CDR2 are MGHRA and YSYEKL. This CDR3 is 15 amino acids long. CDR3 DNA: TGCGCCAGCAGCAAGGGACTAGCGGGGGTGGATACGCAGTATTTT. Translation: CASSKGLAGVDTQYF.

The CDR3 nucleotides are TGTGCCAGTATACCCCCAGGGGCAGATACGCAGTATTTT. Amino acid sequence: CASIPPGADTQYF. This sequence joins TRBV19 and TRBJ2-3; tentatively, D is TRBD1 (6 bases). The germline V gene has CDR1 LNHDA and CDR2 SQIVND (reference sequence). V lost 7 bases and J lost 4, with 12 bases in between. CDR3 size: 13 residues.

DNA for the CDR3: TGCGCCAGCAGCTACCTCGTGGGGGGTAGCACAGATACGCAGTATTTT. Translating gives CASSYLVGGSTDTQYF. V usage is TRBV5-1 and J usage is TRBJ2-3; a possible D gene is TRBD2 (6 bases). Trimming left V 3 bases short and J 0 bases short, with 14 bases between. The CDR3 loop spans 16 amino acids. Germline assignment: CDR1 SGHRS and CDR2 YFSETQ.

V is TRBV6-1 and J is TRBJ2-1, with D tentatively TRBD2 (5 bases). V was pared by 6 bases and J by 3 bases, with 15 bases between. Germline V gives CDR1 MNHNS, CDR2 SASEGT. CDR3 length equals 15 residues. The CDR3 coding sequence is TGTGCCAGCAGGACTCCGCGCGGAGGCTACAATGAGCAGTTCTTC. This gives the protein CASRTPRGGYNEQFF.